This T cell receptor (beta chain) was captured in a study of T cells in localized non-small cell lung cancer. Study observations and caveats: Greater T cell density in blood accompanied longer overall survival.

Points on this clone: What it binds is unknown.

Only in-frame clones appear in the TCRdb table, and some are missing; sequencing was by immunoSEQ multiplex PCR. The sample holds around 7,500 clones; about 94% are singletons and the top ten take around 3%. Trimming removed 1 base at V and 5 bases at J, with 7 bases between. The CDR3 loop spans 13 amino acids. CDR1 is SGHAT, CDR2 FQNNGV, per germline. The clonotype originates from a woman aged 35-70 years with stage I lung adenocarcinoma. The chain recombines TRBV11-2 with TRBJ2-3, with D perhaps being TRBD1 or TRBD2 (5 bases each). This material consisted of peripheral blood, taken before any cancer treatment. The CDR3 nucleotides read TGTGCCAGCAGCTTAGGGGGGTTAGATACGCAGTATTTT. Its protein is CASSLGGLDTQYF.